This TCR beta chain came from a study of blood T cell repertoires in COVID-19 (dated by TCRdb to about 2020). Background on the whole study: Samples covering the acute and convalescent phases of COVID-19 were provided by collaborators in the United States, Italy and Spain. The dataset comprised deeply sampled blood TCRbeta repertoires from subjects exposed to, actively infected with, or recovered from COVID-19. A freely available public database, intended as a resource for researchers studying the immune response to SARS-CoV-2, is where the repertoires were released. The sample metadata nearly always contained a de-identified subject ID, COVID-19 status, age in years and sex. The prospective study material was composed of cDNA or gDNA derived from T cells, B-cell-depleted T cells, or PBMCs. Where HLA class I and class II types were available, the types were taken from metadata supplied by the sample provider, not from assay-based typing. Samples came from the ongoing ImmuneRACE study (first 160 participants) plus 1,254 subjects from 6 global collaborators. Findings and caveats that apply to the study as a whole: The amount of clinical and demographic metadata varied by source and participant and was provided uncurated.

A second Seattle source provided samples from volunteer blood donors who had recovered from COVID-19. Collaborating institutions collected whole blood in K2EDTA tubes following their own protocols. For TCRbeta analysis, collaborator samples were shipped as frozen whole blood, as isolated PBMCs, or as DNA extracted from either sample type. With regard to this clone: Its antigen specificity is not known. There are no base qualities to consult, and no much larger clone falls within one base.

TCRbeta CDR3 regions were amplified from genomic DNA by means of the immunoSEQ Assay, a bias-controlled multiplex PCR. The paper's data handling went like this. Nucleated cell counts per sample were estimated from amplification of reference gene primers within the assay. To quantify the absolute abundance of each unique TCRbeta CDR3 rearrangement, sequence reads were collapsed and filtered. Productive Simpson clonality was computed per sample as the square root of Simpson's diversity index over productive rearrangements. Sourced from immuneACCESS, this table was stored by TCRdb with only in-frame sequences that have V and J called. A share of the clones is absent; for the studies checked, an unresolved V gene accounts for under half, and the remainder has no known explanation. V and J calls and clone size are those listed in that table; D and trimming were worked out from the DNA. The sample profile shows some 230,000 clones; 86% of them were found once. The ten largest clones capture about 2% of the sample.

The receptor's source is a young man who had recovered from COVID-19. The sample taken for sequencing was peripheral blood.

The nucleotide sequence is TGCGCCAGCAGCCAAGGGACAGGCGCTAGCACAGATACGCAGTATTTT. It codes for CASSQGTGASTDTQYF. The sequence joins TRBV10-1 to TRBJ2-3, with TRBD1 matching 8 junction bases. The germline V gene (reference sequence) gives CDR1 as WNHNN and CDR2 as SYGVQD. The cysteine opens and the phenylalanine closes a CDR3 of 16 amino acids. CDR3 DNA is the only sequence kept; it has 48 bases, read in frame from the first base. The germline V end is reduced by 6 bases and the J end by 0 bases; junction bases left unmatched: 8.